This TCR beta chain was identified in a study of blood T cell repertoires in COVID-19. Study background: Acute and convalescent COVID-19 specimens originated in the United States, Italy and Spain. T cells, B-cell-depleted T cells, or PBMCs supplied cDNA or gDNA.

How the authors handled the data: Amplified reference gene primers provided the basis for estimating nucleated cell counts. The data were produced by immunoSEQ multiplex PCR, yet TCRdb's version contains in-frame clones alone and is incomplete. V, J and clone size are those of that table, while D and trimming were read from the DNA. Of 200,000 to 250,000 clones listed, 80% are singletons. CDR1 and CDR2 (germline): MNHEY, SMNVEV (reference sequence). The CDR3 covers 14 residues. With 4 bases removed from V and 5 bases from J, the gap between germline ends came to 14 bases. The receptor comes from a woman in her 70s with acute or convalescent COVID-19. The chain uses TRBV27 and TRBJ1-1; D possibly corresponds to TRBD1 (5 bases). The sample taken for sequencing was peripheral blood. CDR3: CASSSPGIRTEAFF. The CDR3 DNA follows: TGTGCCAGCAGTTCGCCAGGGATCCGGACTGAAGCTTTCTTT.